This TCR beta chain was documented in a study of blood T cell repertoires in COVID-19. The method was immunoSEQ multiplex PCR; TCRdb's version includes in-frame clones alone and lacks a portion of them. Here the sample spans some 56,000 clones, 80% being singletons. This CDR3 has 16 residues. Per the germline V gene, CDR1 is MGHRA and CDR2 is YSYEKL. Trimming removed 4 bases from V and 4 bases from J; junction bases left unmatched: 9. V usage is TRBV4-1 and J usage is TRBJ2-1; 8 bases are shared with TRBD1. The sequenced sample was peripheral blood. The clonotype originates from a man in his 60s with acute or convalescent COVID-19. This CDR3 is CASSLRGTGDYNEQFF. DNA for the CDR3: TGCGCCAGCAGCCTTCGGGGGACAGGAGATTACAATGAGCAGTTCTTC.